This T cell receptor beta chain was captured by sequencing in a study of T cell repertoires in cytomegalovirus infection. On the study more broadly: HLA-B-restricted CMV epitopes that are well studied, plus recently identified HLA-C-restricted ones, were used by the study. A matching HLA type, together with CMV infection, was signaled by public TCR beta signatures.

This clonotype appeared a few times. Its antigen is currently unknown. Trimming cost V 1 base and J 2 bases, with 8 bases left between them. This CDR3 has 15 amino acids. Using its own MiXCR run on the reads, TCRdb lists one record per CDR3 protein. The table has approximately 730,000 distinct CDR3 sequences, 33% seen once; the top ten hold 15% to 20%. The chain employs TRBV12-3 or TRBV12-4 and TRBJ2-2; D not resolved. This sample comprised cultured PBMCs, obtained from culture after CMV antigen stimulation. The source of this sequence is a human donor in good health (CMV status not recorded). Some clones in this sample may be carry-over from other donors' samples. DNA for the CDR3: TGTGCCAGCAGTTTAGGGCACCGAAACACCGGGGAGCTGTTTTTT. Translating gives CASSLGHRNTGELFF.